This T cell receptor (delta chain) emerged from a study of Vδ1+ human thymocytes. This clone has only a few counts. As yet, its antigen is unknown. CDR3 length: 21 residues. After removal of 0 bases from V and 0 bases from J, the junction contained 15 bases not matched to a gene. Germline loops: CDR1 TSWWSYY, CDR2 QGS. Extracted RNA was reverse transcribed into cDNA. Pooled V-gene forward primers with one constant-region reverse primer generated the CDR3 amplicons by multiplex PCR. TCRdb re-called the multiplex PCR reads via CATT. The table records over 45,000 delta-chain clones, more than 13% of them present only once. Findings of the study overall: Highly polyclonal TRG and TRD repertoires with Gaussian CDR3 length distributions appeared in thymus.

The V gene is TRDV1, the J gene TRDJ1; 11 bases align to TRDD3. The specimen sequenced was Vdelta1+ gamma-delta thymocytes from the thymus. Subset noted: FACS-sorted CD3+ TCRalphabeta- TCRVdelta1+ TCRVdelta2- thymocytes. This TCR was recovered from a girl under two years old who had congenital heart surgery. The CDR3 DNA reads as TGTGCTCTTGGGGAACTTCCGGCCTACTGGGGGATAAACCCTTACACCGATAAACTCATCTTT. Translation: CALGELPAYWGINPYTDKLIF.